This passage covers 15 T cell receptor beta chains from one sample sequenced in a study of T cell responses to AZD1222 COVID-19 vaccine. Sequencing was performed with immunoSEQ multiplex PCR; in TCRdb, only in-frame clones are kept and a portion is missing. The table records about 150,000 clones, less than 95% of them present only once. Source: peripheral blood, taken 28 days after the second AZD1222 dose. The receptor set was obtained from an adult who received the AZD1222 COVID-19 vaccine.

The chain is built from TRBV3-1 (or the pseudogene TRBV3-2) and TRBJ1-5; D remains unclear. Looked up from germline, CDR1 is LGHDT and CDR2 is YNNKEL (reference sequence). Between the trimmed V and J ends, which lost 1 base and 9 bases, there was a span of 10 bases. The CDR3 has 13 residues. The CDR3 sequence is CASSQGPERPQHF. CDR3 DNA sequence: TGTGCCAGCAGCCAAGGTCCGGAACGGCCCCAGCATTTT.

The rearrangement uses TRBV6-5 and TRBJ2-2; TRBD1 matches at 8 bases. Germline V CDR1 and CDR2: MNHEY, SVGAGI. The CDR3 has 15 residues. V shed 0 bases and J 9 bases; nucleotides not matched to a gene: 6. CDR3 bases: TGTGCCAGCAGTTACTCGGGACAGGACATTCGGGAGCTGTTTTTT. This sequence encodes CASSYSGQDIRELFF.

CDR3 sequence: CASSKGSLNTEAFF. The CDR3 coding sequence is TGTGCCAGCAGTAAGGGATCCCTGAACACTGAAGCTTTCTTT. The genes are TRBV6-6 and TRBJ1-1; D remains ambiguous. V shed 5 bases and J shed 0 bases, with 10 bases lying between them. CDR1 and CDR2 (germline): MNHNY, SVGAGI (reference sequence). This CDR3 region has 14 residues.

The chain combines TRBV28 with TRBJ1-5; D is ambiguous. Germline CDR1 MDHEN, CDR2 SYDVKM. There are 11 residues in the CDR3. The V end was cut by 11 bases, the J end by 3 bases, with 8 bases between. For the CDR3, the DNA is TGTGCCGGAGGGATCAATCAGCCCCAGCATTTT. It translates to CAGGINQPQHF.

The rearrangement uses TRBV28 and TRBJ1-5; D might be TRBD1 (6 bases). V lost 1 base to trimming and J lost 5 bases, with 9 bases between them. The CDR3 length is 14 residues. In germline, CDR1 is MDHEN, CDR2 SYDVKM. This CDR3 reads CASSLSGGYQPQHF. The DNA for the CDR3 is TGTGCCAGCAGTTTATCCGGGGGCTATCAGCCCCAGCATTTT.

As regards this clone: Other DNA variants within this sample encode the same CDR3. V is TRBV24-1 and J is TRBJ2-3, with TRBD2 matching over 7 bases. The germline CDR1 and CDR2 sequences are KGHDR and SFDVKD. This CDR3 spans 16 amino acids. V trimming: 3 bases; J trimming: 1 base; junction bases outside the gene matches: 6. CDR3 residues: CATSDPGGGGTDTQYF. CDR3 DNA sequence: TGTGCCACCAGTGATCCCGGGGGAGGGGGCACAGATACGCAGTATTTT.

The chain is built from TRBV19 and TRBJ2-2; D may be TRBD1 or TRBD2 (6 bases each). The V end was cut by 3 bases, the J end by 3 bases, with 11 bases between. The length of the CDR3 is 15 residues. CDR1 LNHDA and CDR2 SQIVND come from the germline V gene (reference sequence). The chain's CDR3 is CASSIGRGHTGELFF. The CDR3 bases are TGTGCCAGTAGTATTGGCCGGGGGCACACCGGGGAGCTGTTTTTT.

The chain uses TRBV3-1 (or the pseudogene TRBV3-2) and TRBJ1-4, with D possibly matching TRBD1 (5 bases). Trimming took off 3 bases at V and 14 bases at J, with 16 bases between the two ends. CDR3 length: 13 amino acids. The germline V gene has CDR1 LGHDT and CDR2 YNNKEL (reference sequence). This CDR3 is CASSHRSSEGLFF. The CDR3 DNA reads TGTGCCAGCAGCCACAGGTCGTCTGAGGGGCTGTTTTTT.

V usage is TRBV6-5 and J usage is TRBJ1-2; no firm D call. Germline CDR1 is MNHEY and CDR2 is SVGAGI. V lost 5 bases to trimming and J lost 8 bases, with 12 bases between them. This CDR3 region has 12 residues. The chain's CDR3 is CASSRGVVGYTF. For the CDR3, the DNA is TGTGCCAGCAGTCGCGGGGTCGTGGGCTACACCTTC.

V gene TRBV3-1 (or the pseudogene TRBV3-2) combines with J gene TRBJ2-7; TRBD1 matches 7 bases. Germline-derived CDR1 and CDR2 are LGHDT and YNNKEL (reference sequence). CDR3 length: 13 amino acids. After removal of 8 bases from V and 3 bases from J, the junction contained 7 bases not matched to a gene. The CDR3 DNA reads TGTGCCAGCCGACAGGGCCCGGGCTACGAGCAGTACTTC. It codes for CASRQGPGYEQYF.

The gene calls are TRBV9 and TRBJ2-4; no clear D. The CDR3 contains 19 residues. Germline CDR1 reads SGDLS; CDR2 reads YYNGEE. The V and J ends lost 0 bases and 0 bases respectively, with 19 bases between them. The CDR3, as DNA: TGTGCCAGCAGCGTAGAGGGTACTGTGAGCGACCTAGCCAAAAACATTCAGTACTTC. Encoded protein: CASSVEGTVSDLAKNIQYF.

The chain has TRBV6-1 and TRBJ1-2, with 7 bases aligning to TRBD1. V lost 2 bases and J lost 8; bases outside the gene matches: 17. The CDR3 spans 17 residues. In germline, CDR1 is MNHNS, CDR2 SASEGT. The CDR3 nucleotides are TGTGCCAGCAGTGAACCTGAAGAGGAGGGGGCGGTGTGGGGCTACACCTTC. Protein sequence: CASSEPEEEGAVWGYTF.

The CDR3 DNA follows: TGTGCCAGCAGCTCGGTGGGGGAGCAGTACTTC. Translation gives CASSSVGEQYF. The chain joins TRBV28 to TRBJ2-7; D is undetermined. The CDR3 length is 11 residues. V shed 6 bases and J shed 7 bases, with 10 bases lying between them. Germline CDR1 MDHEN, CDR2 SYDVKM. Filled out from reference TRBV28 and TRBJ2-7, the complete variable domain reads DVKVTQSSRYLVKRTGEKVFLECVQDMDHENMFWYRQDPGLGLRLIYFSYDVKMKEKGDIPEGYSVSREKKERFSLILESASTNQTSMYLCASSSVGEQYFGPGTRLTVT.

The V gene is TRBV2, the J gene TRBJ1-2; D is unresolved. V was shortened by 3 bases and J by 7 bases, with 9 bases between the two germline ends. Germline V lookup: CDR1 SNHLY, CDR2 FYNNEI. CDR3 length: 12 amino acids. CDR3 sequence: CASSDISSGYTF. The DNA of the CDR3 is TGTGCCAGCAGTGACATTTCCTCTGGCTACACCTTC.

The chain recombines TRBV6-5 with TRBJ1-5; TRBD1 agrees at 7 bases. Looked up from germline, CDR1 is MNHEY and CDR2 is SVGAGI. This CDR3 contains 15 residues. The J segment lost 3 bases and the V segment lost 0 bases, leaving 2 bases of the junction unmatched. Here the CDR3 reads CASSYSGGSNQPQHF. The CDR3 DNA reads as TGTGCCAGCAGTTACTCAGGGGGCTCCAATCAGCCCCAGCATTTT.